These T cell receptor beta chains were read from a single sample in a study of cytomegalovirus exposure and HLA in healthy donors. Sequenced by immunoSEQ multiplex PCR; TCRdb stores in-frame clones only, minus some. The sample has 130,000 to 150,000 clones; 80% are singletons. The sample consisted of PBMCs. Every receptor here comes from a man aged 25-40 years in good health and CMV-seronegative. CDR3s include the opening cysteine and the closing phenylalanine or tryptophan. A D gene is named only where the DNA matches it firmly. A row's size may be missing; if present it is once, few, many or a size class.

J gene | clone size | D gene | V gene | CDR3 DNA | CDR3 protein
TRBJ2-7 | - | - | TRBV7-9 | TGTTCCAGCAGCTTTACAGGACGGTACCACGAGCAGTACTTC | CSSSFTGRYHEQYF
TRBJ2-2 | - | - | TRBV7-9 | TGTGCCAGCAGCCGTGGTAGCGGGGAGCTGTTTTTT | CASSRGSGELFF
TRBJ1-1 | few | - | TRBV6-6 | TGTGCCAGCAGTTTCCCGAACAGGAACACTGAAGCTTTCTTT | CASSFPNRNTEAFF
TRBJ2-4 | once | - | TRBV5-1 | TGCGCCAGCAGCTTGGGAGGGGGGGCGCCCAAAAACATTCAGTACTTC | CASSLGGGAPKNIQYF
TRBJ2-1 | - | - | TRBV28 | TGTGCCAGCAGTTTCGTTGACAGGCAGACCTACAATGAGCAGTTCTTC | CASSFVDRQTYNEQFF
TRBJ2-1 | - | TRBD2 | TRBV9 | TGTGCCAGCAGCGTAGCGGCGGGAGTAGGTTACAATGAGCAGTTCTTC | CASSVAAGVGYNEQFF
TRBJ1-2 | - | - | TRBV27 | TGTGCCAGCAGTTTATCGATAACGGGTGGCTACACCTTC | CASSLSITGGYTF
TRBJ2-7 | - | TRBD1 | TRBV4-1 | TGCGCCAGCAGCCAAGCCCAAAGACAGGGGCAAACCTACGAGCAGTACTTC | CASSQAQRQGQTYEQYF
TRBJ1-3 | - | - | TRBV30 | TGTGCCTGGAGTAGACAGGATTCCTCTGGAAACACCATATATTTT | CAWSRQDSSGNTIYF
TRBJ2-4 | - | - | TRBV2 | TGTGCCAGCAGTGACCAGGGCCCCTCCAAAAACATTCAGTACTTC | CASSDQGPSKNIQYF
TRBJ2-7 | - | TRBD2 | TRBV7-3 | TGTGCCAGCAGCTTACAAGGTCCAGCGGGAGGTCCCGAGCAGTACTTC | CASSLQGPAGGPEQYF
TRBJ1-2 | - | TRBD1 | TRBV6-5 | TGTGCCAGCAGGTACGGACAGGGAGCTAACTATGGCTACACCTTC | CASRYGQGANYGYTF
TRBJ2-7 | - | TRBD1 | TRBV5-4 | TGTGCCAGCAGCCGACCGGGGACAGGGCACCCCTACGAGCAGTACTTC | CASSRPGTGHPYEQYF
TRBJ2-7 | - | - | TRBV18 | TGTGCCAGCTCACTACCCCTTTCCTACGAGCAGTACTTC | CASSLPLSYEQYF
TRBJ2-7 | - | - | TRBV10-3 | TGTGCCATCAGTATCGAGGGGGCCTACGAGCAGTACTTC | CAISIEGAYEQYF
TRBJ2-1 | once | - | TRBV2 | TGTGCCAGCAGTGACTGGCGGAGTAGCTCCTACAATGAGCAGTTCTTC | CASSDWRSSSYNEQFF
TRBJ1-2 | - | - | TRBV28 | TGTGCCAGCAGGCCCCCCGACAGACCCTATGGCTACACCTTC | CASRPPDRPYGYTF
TRBJ1-3 | - | - | TRBV28 | TGTGCCAGCTCCTTATGGGGCCCCCGGGGGAGCGGAAACACCATATATTTT | CASSLWGPRGSGNTIYF
TRBJ2-5 | - | - | TRBV5-1 | TGCGCCAGCAGTCTGGCGGGGACTTCCCACTGGGAGACCCAGTACTTC | CASSLAGTSHWETQYF
TRBJ1-2 | few | - | TRBV21-1 | TGTGCCAGCTTCCTCGACAGGGTAAGCCTCTGCGGCTATGGCTACACCTTC | CASFLDRVSLCGYGYTF
TRBJ2-7 | - | - | TRBV5-4 | TGTGCCAGCAGCCCGGGGAAAGGAGCCTACGAGCAGTACTTC | CASSPGKGAYEQYF
TRBJ2-5 | once | TRBD1 | TRBV2 | TGTGCCAGCAGGGTCGGACAGGGGTCAGAGACCCAGTACTTC | CASRVGQGSETQYF
TRBJ1-4 | few | TRBD1 | TRBV5-1 | TGCGCCAGCAGCTTGGGGACAGGGCTTCCGCATGAAAAACTGTTTTTT | CASSLGTGLPHEKLFF
TRBJ1-2 | - | - | TRBV18 | TGTGCCAGCTCACAAACAGGGCCCTATGGCTACACCTTC | CASSQTGPYGYTF
TRBJ2-7 | once | - | TRBV4-1 | TGCGCCAGCAGCCAAGCCTTCGGGACAACCGCCTACGAGCAGTACTTC | CASSQAFGTTAYEQYF
TRBJ2-6 | - | - | TRBV29-1 | TGCAGCGTTGAGGGGGACACCTCTGGGGCCAACGTCCTGACTTTC | CSVEGDTSGANVLTF
TRBJ2-7 | - | TRBD1 | TRBV9 | TGTGCCAGCAGCCCGGGGACAGGGATGTCCTACGAGCAGTACTTC | CASSPGTGMSYEQYF
TRBJ1-5 | - | - | TRBV18 | TGTGCCAGCTCACCAGGCCAGGGCTATAGCAATCAGCCCCAGCATTTT | CASSPGQGYSNQPQHF
TRBJ2-7 | - | TRBD2 | TRBV11-2 | TGTGCCAGCAGCCCCCTCAGGGGACTAGCGGGAGGGACAGGGGAGCAGTACTTC | CASSPLRGLAGGTGEQYF
TRBJ2-5 | - | - | TRBV6-1 | TGTGCCAGCAGTGAGAGTCCTCAGGGATGGGAGACCCAGTACTTC | CASSESPQGWETQYF
TRBJ1-2 | - | TRBD1 | TRBV5-4 | TGTGCCAGCAGCCCCCCGGGGACAGGTTATGGCTACACCTTC | CASSPPGTGYGYTF
TRBJ2-7 | - | - | TRBV12-2 | TGTGCAAGTCCGAACGGAAGGGAGCGGGGTTGCTCCTACGAGCAGTACTTC | CASPNGRERGCSYEQYF
TRBJ2-1 | - | TRBD2 | TRBV2 | TGTGCCAGCAGTGTATGGACTAGCGGATCCTACAATGAGCAGTTCTTC | CASSVWTSGSYNEQFF
TRBJ1-1 | few | - | TRBV6-6 | TGTGCCAGCAGTGGCCGGGAGATTGGGACTGAAGCTTTCTTT | CASSGREIGTEAFF
TRBJ1-1 | - | - | TRBV2 | TGTGCCAGTCAGATGGGGGGGAATGAAGCTTTCTTT | CASQMGGNEAFF
TRBJ1-6 | - | - | TRBV7-2 | TGTGCCAGCAGCTTAGGTTCGGGTTTTCGGTCACCCCTCCACTTT | CASSLGSGFRSPLHF
TRBJ1-1 | - | TRBD1 | TRBV6-6 | TGTGCCAGCAGTTCCCACAGGGACAGGAGTACTGAAGCTTTCTTT | CASSSHRDRSTEAFF